This T cell receptor beta chain derives from a study of regulatory T cells in long-lasting Graves disease (dated by TCRdb to the early 2020s). Describing the broader study: In the newly diagnosed Graves' disease group, patients had been taking antithyroid drugs for less than 3 months. The study was conducted in China and was registered as a clinical trial. A total of roughly 35 samples underwent TCR sequencing: about 13 from persistent and 20 from newly diagnosed Graves' disease patients. Patients with persistent Graves' disease were compared with patients with newly diagnosed Graves' disease using TCR sequencing and RNA sequencing of peripheral blood. Broader findings and caveats from the paper: Persistent Graves' disease patients showed lower TCR Shannon entropy and fewer highly expanded clones than newly diagnosed patients, suggesting clonal expansion. TRBV28, TRBJ1-2 and TRBJ2-5 were preferentially used in persistent disease, while TRBV20-1 and TRBJ2-1 were favored in newly diagnosed disease. Sequencing and analysis were limited to the TCR beta chain. The small sample size was acknowledged by the authors as a limitation that may reduce accuracy. More public clonotypes were shared among persistent patients (roughly 2,900) than among newly diagnosed patients (over 900). The study examined only peripheral blood because the primary lesion, thyroid tissue, could not be accessed.

The V end loses 2 bases and the J end loses 4 bases, and a stretch of 8 bases separates them. Counted from cysteine to phenylalanine, this CDR3 has 15 amino acids. The DNA shown is the 45-base CDR3, in frame from base 1. Looking up the germline V gene yields CDR1 KGHDR and CDR2 SFDVKD. Library preparation used multiplex PCR. Instrument on record: Illumina HiSeq 4000. iRepertoire HTBI primers and Arm-PCR amplification of CDR3 regions were used to construct TCR beta libraries. Before sequencing, the PCR products went through gel purification. Processing in the source paper ran as follows. A total of fewer than 65 TRBV and 14 TRBJ segments were identified across samples and were used for gene usage analysis of CDR3 amino acid clonotypes. COPE and FqMerger were used to merge filtered high-quality paired reads into contigs. BLAST was used to align contigs to IMGT TRBV, TRBD and TRBJ reference genes, with CDR3 defined following IMGT. Clonotypes above 0.1% frequency were classified as highly expanded clones. Shannon entropy served as the measure of repertoire diversity, while the Gini coefficient captured V-J evenness. A clonotype found in more than one individual was treated as public. The public reads were quality trimmed at Q25 with fastp and then assembled into clones with MiXCR by TCRdb, keeping productive beta chains. A single entry per CDR3 protein holds the most common genes and DNA from its merged rows. The V and J calls were not made by the authors but by TCRdb's processing. The sample profile shows about 350,000 distinct CDR3 sequences; roughly a sixth of them were found once. The top ten hold 25% to 30% of the sample.

The sample's time point label is to be understood as: newly diagnosed GD, antithyroid drugs for less than 3 months. For both TCR sequencing and RNA sequencing, RNA was extracted from PBMCs in TRIzol. Graves' disease was diagnosed according to American Thyroid Association guidelines. The patients came from an endocrinology department in Xi'an, China. Each patient gave 7 to 9.5 milliliters of peripheral blood, collected in an EDTA anticoagulant tube. Ficoll Paque Plus density gradient separation was used to isolate PBMCs, and no additional T cell sorting was done. An Agilent 2100 Bioanalyzer and agarose gel were used to assess RNA quality, and a NanoDrop 2000 was used to measure RNA concentration. At least ten counts were recorded for this clonotype. There is no known antigen for this receptor. Nothing much larger sits one base from this clone, and base qualities are not available. The sample was also reused in another study, on T cells in Graves' hyperthyroidism and ophthalmopathy. As that second study puts it: Graves' hyperthyroidism was defined as stable when no progression to ophthalmopathy occurred over 18 months of follow-up. The hyperthyroidism patients were between 18 and 65 years old and newly diagnosed, with a disease duration of less than 2 months. Patients with uncontrolled infections, other autoimmune diseases, pregnancy or lactation were excluded. Diagnoses relied on clinical symptoms, serum thyroxine and TRAb, thyroid ultrasound and orbital computed tomography. For the first round of RT-PCR on the TCR CDR3, the HTBI primer set was used together with the Qiagen OneStep RT-PCR kit. Blood samples also contained most of the expanded thyroid clonotypes (frequency above 0.001), which suggests that blood repertoires may reflect thyroid immune responses. In cross-validation, a model built on a 13 V-J signature told ophthalmopathy apart from stable hyperthyroidism with approximately 90% sensitivity and approximately 81% specificity, and in testing the same model reached 80%/75%. During validation, the model predicted progression to ophthalmopathy a median of roughly six months ahead of onset, with almost 71% sensitivity and 72.22% specificity. To identify TCR V-J signatures that set the groups apart, the researchers used a discovery cohort of about a hundred patients, made up of under 50 with Graves' ophthalmopathy and 55 to 65 with stable Graves' hyperthyroidism. Prospective prediction of ophthalmopathy was tested in an independent validation cohort consisting of fewer than 20 hyperthyroidism patients and 17 patients who later progressed to ophthalmopathy. The 85 to 100 discovery patients were randomly split 7:3 into training and test sets. In more than 5 Graves' hyperthyroidism patients, the study also compared T-cell repertoires from thyroid tissue with T-cell repertoires from blood. After blood sampling, hyperthyroidism patients were treated with methimazole at a starting dose of 30 mg daily, and ophthalmopathy patients were treated with high-dose intravenous methylprednisolone. The libraries were constructed in a second round of multiplex PCR and then size-selected and purified. Paired-end sequencing of the libraries was performed with 100 bp reads on an Illumina HiSeq2000. SOAPnuke was used to process the raw data, throwing out any read that contained adapters or uncalled bases, had a mean Phred below 15, or lacked an exact constant-primer or identifier match. High-quality paired reads were merged using COPE v1.2.5, and each unique nucleotide sequence was defined as a clonotype. MiTCR v1.1 was used to align the clonotypes against IMGT TRBV, TRBD and TRBJ reference segments. Only V-J combinations with frequency above 0.0001, covering 99% to 99.2% of repertoires, were analysed. The TCS score was defined as F50 (clonal expansion) divided by E x V (chaos), with BLOSUM62-based TCRdist calculated between CDR3 peptides within each V-J. Welch's t-statistics and random forest reduced around 510 V-J features to under 15, which were used in a naive Bayes classifier (R e1071). Sample size was not statistically predetermined, and investigators were not blinded to group allocation. The paper describes TCR Vbeta CDR3 sequencing of about 140 peripheral blood samples, made up of about 40 ophthalmopathy patients, some 76 hyperthyroidism patients and roughly 17 progressor patients.

The rearranged chain carries TRBV24-1 and TRBJ2-6; the D segment could be TRBD1, given 5 matching bases. This receptor was obtained from a man aged 40-49 years with Graves disease. Donor details come from another sample of the same person, matched by shared clones. Source: peripheral blood mononuclear cells (PBMCs), taken at new diagnosis, from a patient treated with antithyroid drugs. The DNA reads as follows: TGTGCCACCAGTGATTCAGGGTCAGGGGCCAACGTCCTGACTTTC. The encoded protein is CATSDSGSGANVLTF.